The text below deals with one T cell receptor (beta chain). Its antigen remains unknown. The CDR3 contains 15 residues. The germline V gene has CDR1 ENHRY and CDR2 SYGVKD. The data are from a study of identical twins. cDNA molecules carried unique molecular identifiers, and template switching added a universal primer site. TCRdb reprocessed the 5' RACE reads via MiXCR and lists one record per CDR3 protein. The sample yields approximately 1.8 million distinct CDR3 sequences, around 29% seen once. Overall study findings and caveats: Out-of-frame beta chain sequences displayed weaker excess sharing between twins. The study found that models underestimated out-of-frame TCR alpha sharing in monozygotic twins.

The clonotype comes from a newborn girl in good health. This sequence joins TRBV10-3 and TRBJ2-5, with TRBD1 matching over 7 bases. Judging by the DNA end, TRBJ2-4 fits better; the J call may be wrong. Sequenced: cord blood. CDR3 residues: CAISEPDRAKNIQYF. In DNA form, the CDR3 reads TGTGCCATCAGTGAGCCGGACAGGGCCAAAAACATTCAGTACTTC.